The 28 T cell receptor beta chains presented below share a single source sample, sequenced in a study of somatic mutations in cytotoxic T cells in rheumatoid arthritis. TCRdb keeps only in-frame clones here, not all; method: immunoSEQ multiplex PCR. The table includes 5,000 or so clones, around 73% detected once. The sequencing input was CD8+ T cells sorted from blood. The receptor set was obtained from an adult with rheumatoid arthritis.

The V call is TRBV5-4, the J call TRBJ2-2; D uncertain. The CDR3 covers 11 residues. V lost 7 bases and J 6 bases, leaving 7 bases between the germline ends. Germline CDR1 and CDR2: SGHNT and YYREEE (reference sequence). CDR3 loop: CASSNAGELFF. The CDR3 nucleotides read TGTGCCAGCTCAAATGCCGGGGAGCTGTTTTTT.

This clone occurred a few times. The chain joins TRBV7-2 to TRBJ2-7; D not certain. Deletions cut 0 bases from V and 7 bases from J, with 7 bases between. Germline CDR1 SGHTA, CDR2 FQGNSA. CDR3 length: 12 residues. CDR3 protein: CASSLAIWEQYF. The CDR3 DNA sequence: TGTGCCAGCAGCTTAGCAATATGGGAGCAGTACTTC.

The chain carries TRBV13 and TRBJ2-1; maybe TRBD1 (6 bases). The CDR3 spans 16 residues. V was trimmed by 2 bases and J by 7 bases, leaving 18 bases between them. Germline V gene sequence: CDR1 PRHDT, CDR2 FYEKMQ (reference sequence). The CDR3 region has the DNA TGTGCCAGCAGCTTAAAGATGGGGGCCTGGATAAATGAGCAGTTCTTC. Translation: CASSLKMGAWINEQFF.

The sample holds one count of this clone. The chain recombines TRBV10-3 with TRBJ2-5, with 8 nucleotides matching TRBD1. The CDR3 runs 12 residues. V trimming: 6 bases; J trimming: 5 bases; junction bases outside the gene matches: 2. CDR1 is ENHRY and CDR2 is SYGVKD in the germline V gene. The CDR3 reads CAIRDRVETQYF. The DNA of the CDR3 is TGTGCCATCAGGGACAGGGTGGAGACCCAGTACTTC.

This chain connects TRBV28 to TRBJ1-2; D unresolved. Trimming took off 7 bases at V and 2 bases at J, with 14 bases between the two ends. Germline CDR1 MDHEN, CDR2 SYDVKM. The CDR3 runs 14 residues. The DNA for the CDR3 is TGTGCCAGCAACATCCAGGACCTCAACTATGGCTACACCTTC. It specifies CASNIQDLNYGYTF.

The chain has TRBV2 and TRBJ1-2; 8 bases are shared with TRBD1. The CDR3 covers 13 residues. CDR1 and CDR2 from the germline V gene are SNHLY and FYNNEI. The ends lost 7 bases at V and 6 bases at J; junction bases unmatched: 7. The CDR3 nucleotides are TGTGCCAGCACCAAGGACAGGGTTCATGGCTACACCTTC. It specifies CASTKDRVHGYTF.

CDR3 region: CASSWAGTALNQPQHF. CDR3 DNA sequence: TGTGCCAGCAGCTGGGCCGGGACGGCCCTCAATCAGCCCCAGCATTTT. The V gene is TRBV5-5, the J gene TRBJ1-5; maybe TRBD1 (5 bases). V was trimmed by 3 bases and J by 3 bases, leaving 16 bases between them. The germline V gene encodes CDR1 SGHKS and CDR2 YYEKEE (reference sequence). This CDR3 is 16 amino acids long.

The chain has TRBV7-7 and TRBJ2-3; the D gene could be TRBD1 or TRBD2 (6 bases each). Per germline, CDR1 SSHAT and CDR2 FNYEAQ (reference sequence). Trimming stripped 2 bases from V and 0 bases from J, with 12 bases between. This CDR3 spans 16 amino acids. The CDR3 sequence is CASSLRPGASTDTQYF. The CDR3 region has the DNA TGTGCCAGCAGCTTAAGGCCGGGGGCCAGCACAGATACGCAGTATTTT.

This clone was seen more than once but under ten times. This chain connects TRBV10-1 to TRBJ2-7; no firm D call. The ends were cut back, 3 bases at V and 2 bases at J, with 8 bases in the middle. The V gene's germline CDR1 is WNHNN and CDR2 SYGVQD (reference sequence). CDR3 length equals 13 residues. The CDR3 bases are TGCGCCAGCAGTGACGGTTTAACCTACGAGCAGTACTTC. Amino acids: CASSDGLTYEQYF.

The chain combines TRBV19 with TRBJ1-2; tentative D call: TRBD1 (5 bases). CDR1 is LNHDA, CDR2 SQIVND, per germline (reference sequence). Trimming removed 5 bases at V and 4 bases at J, with 23 bases between. This CDR3 comprises 17 residues. This chain's CDR3 is CASSGTVVGRSVYGYTF. The CDR3 DNA sequence: TGTGCCAGTAGTGGAACTGTTGTGGGGCGCTCGGTCTATGGCTACACCTTC.

V gene TRBV7-9 combines with J gene TRBJ2-1, with TRBD1 as a possible D gene (6 bases). V was pared by 1 base and J by 6 bases, with 10 bases between. The V gene's germline CDR1 is SEHNR and CDR2 FQNEAQ (reference sequence). This CDR3 comprises 14 residues. CDR3 residues: CASSLVTGPNEQFF. The CDR3 nucleotides are TGTGCCAGCAGCTTAGTCACAGGGCCCAATGAGCAGTTCTTC.

The count of this clone is one. The chain recombines TRBV6-1 with TRBJ2-7; D remains ambiguous. This CDR3 comprises 14 residues. V dropped 4 bases and J dropped 1 base, with 11 bases sitting between them. Looked up from germline, CDR1 is MNHNS and CDR2 is SASEGT. The CDR3 loop reads CASSVGGPSYEQYF. CDR3 coding DNA: TGTGCCAGCAGTGTCGGCGGTCCTTCCTACGAGCAGTACTTC.

The gene calls are TRBV14 and TRBJ2-1; the match to TRBD2 covers 11 bases. The CDR3 is 16 amino acids. Germline V gene lookup returns CDR1 SGHDN and CDR2 FVKESK. V gave up 3 bases and J gave up 5 bases; unmatched junction bases: 6. CDR3 DNA sequence: TGTGCCAGCAGCCACCTTAGCGGGGGGGCCAACAATGAGCAGTTCTTC. Translating gives CASSHLSGGANNEQFF.

The chain employs TRBV5-8 and TRBJ1-2; 8 bases line up with TRBD1. V shed 4 bases, J shed 4 bases, and the junction held 6 bases outside the gene matches. The CDR3 has 14 residues. Germline V lookup: CDR1 SGHTS, CDR2 YDEGEE. In DNA form, the CDR3 reads TGTGCCAGCAGCACCAGGGGGCGCCTCTATGGCTACACCTTC. Translating gives CASSTRGRLYGYTF. The complete variable domain, with remaining parts taken from reference TRBV5-8 and TRBJ1-2, reads EAGVTQSPTHLIKTRGQQATLRCSPISGHTSVYWYQQALGLGLQFLLWYDEGEERNRGNFPPRFSGRQFPNYSSELNVNALELEDSALYLCASSTRGRLYGYTFGSGTRLTVV.

This chain links TRBV4-1 with TRBJ2-5, with TRBD1 identical over 8 bases. The junction had 22 bases not matched to a gene; V was cut back by 1 base and J by 3 bases. CDR3 length: 21 residues. CDR1 is MGHRA, CDR2 YSYEKL, per germline. CDR3 DNA sequence: TGCGCCAGCAGCCAAGGACCGTACGTAAGGGCACACGGGACAGGCGAAGAGACCCAGTACTTC. This sequence encodes CASSQGPYVRAHGTGEETQYF.

The chain employs TRBV2 and TRBJ1-2; D not certain. There are 16 residues in the CDR3. CDR1 and CDR2 from the germline V gene are SNHLY and FYNNEI. Trimming cost V 4 bases and J 6 bases, with 21 bases left between them. The CDR3, as DNA: TGTGCCAGCAGTGCCCGGTCCTATGGGGTTGAGGATGGCTACACCTTC. Translated: CASSARSYGVEDGYTF.

V usage is TRBV5-4 and J usage is TRBJ2-7; D is possibly TRBD1 (5 bases). The CDR3 runs to 13 residues. Germline V CDR1 and CDR2: SGHNT, YYREEE (reference sequence). Trimming removed 2 bases from V and 2 bases from J, with 8 bases in between. The DNA of the CDR3 is TGTGCCAGCAGCTTTGGGGCCACCTACGAGCAGTACTTC. It yields the protein CASSFGATYEQYF.

The V gene is TRBV19, the J gene TRBJ2-1; a possible D gene is TRBD1 (6 bases). Trimming stripped 1 base from V and 4 bases from J, with 11 bases between. CDR3 length: 15 amino acids. Germline V lookup: CDR1 LNHDA, CDR2 SQIVND (reference sequence). The CDR3 DNA is TGTGCCAGTAGTATAGGAACAGGGCGGTACAATGAGCAGTTCTTC. The encoded protein is CASSIGTGRYNEQFF.

The sample holds a few counts of this clone. The V call is TRBV27, the J call TRBJ1-2; D uncertain. This CDR3 is 13 amino acids long. Germline values: CDR1 MNHEY, CDR2 SMNVEV (reference sequence). Trimming took 3 bases from V and 7 from J, leaving 12 bases between them. The CDR3 loop is CASSLYMGSGYTF. The CDR3 DNA is TGTGCCAGCAGTTTGTATATGGGGAGTGGCTACACCTTC.

This chain connects TRBV5-6 to TRBJ2-3; TRBD2 matches at 12 bases. From germline, CDR1 is SGHDT and CDR2 YYEEEE. With V trimmed by 4 bases and J by 2 bases, 8 bases remained unmatched. This CDR3 has 17 residues. CDR3 loop: CASSPPSGGDPTDTQYF. DNA of the CDR3: TGTGCCAGCAGCCCGCCTAGCGGGGGGGATCCCACAGATACGCAGTATTTT. The full variable domain, in which reference TRBV5-6 and TRBJ2-3 provide the parts outside the CDR3, is DAGVTQSPTHLIKTRGQQVTLRCSPKSGHDTVSWYQQALGQGPQFIFQYYEEEERQRGNFPDRFSGHQFPNYSSELNVNALLLGDSALYLCASSPPSGGDPTDTQYFGPGTRLTVL.

The chain is built from TRBV6-4 and TRBJ1-1; no clear D. CDR3 length equals 16 residues. Germline assignment: CDR1 MRHNA and CDR2 SNTAGT. V lost 4 bases to trimming and J lost 5 bases, with 20 bases between them. CDR3 region: CASSAAYTLEQTEAFF. The CDR3 DNA sequence: TGTGCCAGCAGTGCGGCCTATACCCTTGAACAGACTGAAGCTTTCTTT.

This chain connects TRBV2 to TRBJ2-1; the D is unclear. There are 13 residues in the CDR3. Germline values: CDR1 SNHLY, CDR2 FYNNEI. V lost 3 bases, J lost 0 bases, and 3 bases lay in between. The CDR3: CASSDYSYNEQFF. The DNA of the CDR3 is TGTGCCAGCAGTGACTACTCCTACAATGAGCAGTTCTTC.

The chain uses TRBV2 and TRBJ1-1, with 8 bases fitting TRBD1. This CDR3 is 14 amino acids long. The germline gives CDR1 SNHLY, CDR2 FYNNEI. V lost 0 bases, J lost 10 bases, and 7 bases stayed unmatched. The CDR3 nucleotides are TGTGCCAGCAGTGAAGCAAGGACAGGGAAAAGAGCTTTCTTT. Protein: CASSEARTGKRAFF.

The table lists this clone with a count of one. This CDR3 is CASSPEGLEGEQYF. CDR3 DNA sequence: TGTGCCAGCAGCCCGGAGGGTCTTGAGGGGGAGCAGTACTTC. V is TRBV5-4 and J is TRBJ2-5; the D call may be TRBD1 or TRBD2 (6 bases each). V was cut by 4 bases and J by 11 bases, with 21 bases left in between. Germline loops: CDR1 SGHNT, CDR2 YYREEE (reference sequence). CDR3 length equals 14 residues.

The chain is built from TRBV4-1 and TRBJ1-2, with 12 nucleotides matching TRBD1. V lost 5 bases and J lost 7; bases outside the gene matches: 11. The germline V gene encodes CDR1 MGHRA and CDR2 YSYEKL. This CDR3 comprises 16 residues. CDR3 nucleotide sequence: TGCGCCAGCAGCTTAAACTGGGGACAGGGGGCGGGTGGCTACACCTTC. Encoded protein: CASSLNWGQGAGGYTF.

The chain employs TRBV27 and TRBJ2-2; 9 bases are shared with TRBD1. This CDR3 contains 22 residues. Germline lookup yields CDR1 MNHEY and CDR2 SMNVEV (reference sequence). Trimming removed 4 bases from V and 1 base from J; junction bases left unmatched: 22. CDR3 region: CASSSFYGQSTGGRLNTGELFF. In DNA, the CDR3 is TGTGCCAGCAGTTCCTTTTACGGCCAATCGACAGGGGGAAGACTGAACACCGGGGAGCTGTTTTTT.

The gene calls are TRBV5-4 and TRBJ2-1; D gene unclear. The CDR3 is made up of 16 amino acids. V was cut by 4 bases and J by 3 bases, with 17 bases left in between. Germline V gene lookup returns CDR1 SGHNT and CDR2 YYREEE (reference sequence). The CDR3 region is CASSLAVSLGYNEQFF. CDR3 in DNA: TGTGCCAGCAGCCTCGCGGTGTCTCTAGGCTACAATGAGCAGTTCTTC. Drawing the rest from reference TRBV5-4 and TRBJ2-1, the complete variable domain is ETGVTQSPTHLIKTRGQQVTLRCSSQSGHNTVSWYQQALGQGPQFIFQYYREEENGRGNFPPRFSGLQFPNYSSELNVNALELDDSALYLCASSLAVSLGYNEQFFGPGTRLTVL.

This clone showed up just a few times. Other nucleotide sequences in the sample specify the same CDR3. The V and J genes are TRBV5-1 and TRBJ1-5, with D possibly being TRBD1 (6 bases). CDR1 is SGHRS, CDR2 YFSETQ, per germline. CDR3 size: 14 residues. The V end was cut by 6 bases, the J end by 1 base, with 11 bases between. CDR3 DNA sequence: TGCGCCAGCAAGGGGGAGGGAAGCAATCAGCCCCAGCATTTT. Its translation: CASKGEGSNQPQHF.